The subject of this entry is one T cell receptor (beta chain). This clone occurred once. The antigen it recognizes is unknown. Per-nucleotide qualities are absent, and no much larger clonotype sits a single base away. In total, 666 healthy bone marrow donors made up the cohort. All cohort members were sampled while nominally healthy, although unrecorded immune exposures were likely present. The donor was CMV seronegative and belonged to the group of more than 300 seronegative cohort members. Each donor provided a peripheral blood sample, and peripheral blood mononuclear cells were used for TCR beta sequencing. Genomic DNA was extracted from the blood cell samples with the Qiagen DNeasy Blood Extraction Kit. This sample is drawn from a study of cytomegalovirus exposure and HLA in healthy donors listed by TCRdb under 2017. A note on the overall study: An earlier analysis of 587 of the donors reported approximately 300 Gb of sequence data and about 120 million unique TCR beta sequences obtained from some 170 million T cells. An early release that covered some 630 HLA-typed donors contained around 300 gigabases of sequencing data and about 93 million unique TCR sequences. Of the roughly 400 genotyped donors, roughly 80% fell in the genetic ancestry cluster associated with self-reported Caucasian donors. The aim of the study was to test whether cataloging public T cell receptors could identify signatures of past pathogen exposure. Using immunosequencing, the study profiled T cell repertoires from roughly 650 subjects and related those repertoires to cytomegalovirus serostatus. Besides the first cohort of about 730 subjects, a separate validation cohort made up of over a hundred different subjects was used. The study combined high-throughput TCR immunosequencing, statistical association of individual TCRs with disease status, and machine learning to predict cytomegalovirus infection status. To study patterns of TCR occurrence, a later analysis re-analyzed previously published TCR beta repertoires from around 670 donors and added high-resolution HLA genotyping. Rather than drawing on any new phenotypic data, the later analysis identified candidate immune exposures from TCR beta sequences and the way those sequences occurred across donors. An earlier analysis of 587 of the donors applied high-throughput TCR beta sequencing to assess whether each TCR beta V gene segment acted as functional or pseudogenic. Donor age, sex, ethnicity and CMV serostatus were collected together with the repertoire data. A later genetic analysis used genome-wide SNP genotypes for 398 of the 666 donors, treating that subset as a discovery cohort. Every repertoire in the discovery cohort had been generated on one and the same sequencing platform. Class I and class II HLA loci were covered by the typing at four-digit resolution. Typing coverage varied by locus: about 620-640 donors for A, B, C, DRB1 and DQB1; around 560 for DQA1; over 600 for DPA1; some 470 for DPB1. A handful of DR-DQ haplotypes were treated as single units for association and clustering because of strong linkage in the cohort. Among some 410 genotyped donors of the cohort, an average of about 220,000 unique TCR beta nucleotide sequences was sequenced per donor, of which roughly 18% were non-productive. Broad study findings and their caveats: The sequencing pipeline was judged likely to have produced a cluster of highly shared sequence variants as a technical artifact. The study listed 164 TCR beta chains as associated with cytomegalovirus. A later analysis associated 16,951 TCR beta sequences with specific HLA alleles at a false discovery rate of 0.05. A further reported finding was that TCR beta sequences accurately predicted the HLA-A and HLA-B alleles for most subjects in the first cohort. HLA typing was unavailable for some donors at each locus, so association tests used only the typed subset. In vitro tests confirmed that a few of the cytomegalovirus-associated TCR beta chains recognize cytomegalovirus antigens. A later genetic analysis reported fewer N-insertions in productive TCRs among donors in an Asian-associated ancestry cluster than the roughly 620-donor mean. Compared with equally common non-associated chains, HLA-associated TCR beta chains in a later analysis were more clonally expanded and had lower generation probabilities. In an earlier analysis of fewer than 750 of the donors, most TCR beta V segments were observed in productive rearrangements about 87% or about 30% of the time, broadly matching IMGT annotations. In a later genetic analysis, a missense DCLRE1C variant was associated with V-gene and J-gene trimming of TCR beta chains, and the association was replicated in an independent cohort. Presence/absence analyses assumed roughly uniform sequencing depth across donors, an assumption that may not hold. According to a later analysis, most CMV-associated TCR beta chains appeared to be HLA-restricted, and the HLA associations seemed to be driven largely by CMV exposure. The authors suggested that the approach could potentially be generalized to other disease states and immunological phenotypes. Some IMGT-functional V segments, including TRBV6-2 and TRBV6-3, could not be distinguished by the 87-base-pair reads and were therefore excluded. CMV serostatus was the only immune exposure information available for the cohort. Some 16 rarely observed V segments, including chromosome 9 orphons, were excluded from the earlier analysis of a few hundred of the donors because counts were too low. Across donors, most TCR sequences were observed very rarely, whereas some public TCRs were present in many individuals. In a later analysis, TCR association rates were found to vary across HLA loci, with the most associated TCRs seen for DRB1 alleles and the fewest for HLA-C alleles. Several of the top co-occurrence clusters appeared to be linked to parvovirus B19, influenza, CMV and Epstein-Barr virus, according to a later analysis. Linkage disequilibrium might explain the correlated functional status among segregating V segments, but an unknown experimental factor could not be excluded. Strong co-occurrence of HLA alleles, especially DR and DQ, made assigning TCR associations to individual alleles difficult. In this cohort, only TCR beta chains were sequenced, and detectable features were limited by the absence of alpha or paired-chain data. In both the original and validation cohorts, the classifier was reported to diagnose cytomegalovirus status with high specificity and sensitivity.

Ends trimmed: V by 3 bases, J by 5 bases; bases unmatched to a gene: 7. The CDR3 sequence holds 14 residues, the cysteine and phenylalanine included. Just CDR3 DNA is preserved here, 42 bases in frame from base 1. CDR1 and CDR2 (MNHEY, SMNVEV) derive from the germline V gene (reference sequence). Receptor libraries were prepared by the immunoSEQ multiplex PCR assay. The multiplex PCR relied on a mix of 60 forward primers for TCR Vbeta segments and 13 reverse primers for TCR Jbeta segments. Amplification of the CDR3 region of rearranged TCR beta genes was performed with a multiplex PCR assay on genomic DNA. On the Illumina HiSeq System, the amplified TCR beta libraries were sequenced as 87-base-pair reads. On the study's bioinformatics: In a later analysis, some 80 million unique TCR beta chains were counted across the 500 to 700 repertoires, and approximately 11 million of these chains were shared by at least two donors. Raw reads were error-corrected and collapsed into unique sequences with a nearest-neighbor algorithm that merged closely related sequences to remove PCR and sequencing errors. CDR3 sequences were aligned to IMGT reference sequences to assign V, D and J gene segments. For a sequence to be retained, a match of at least six nucleotides was required to both a V gene segment and a J gene segment. A rearrangement was called productive if the CDR3 had no stop codons and remained in frame with V and J, and every other rearrangement was called non-productive. CDR3 was defined by IMGT convention, running from the second conserved V-encoded cysteine to the conserved J-encoded phenylalanine. Sequences without an unambiguous match to a single V gene segment were excluded from the earlier analysis of about 630 of the donors. An earlier analysis of some 610 of the donors called V segments functional above 56.7% productive rearrangements and segregating when the between-donor standard deviation exceeded 5%. A statistical classification framework was built to diagnose cytomegalovirus status from the catalog of TCR beta chain sequences. A later analysis assigned V and J genes by comparing TCR nucleotide sequences with IMGT/GENE-DB human TR gene sequences. Using the TCRdist pipeline, a later analysis assigned CDR3 sequences along with most-parsimonious VDJ recombination scenarios. A later analysis defined each TCR beta chain by its CDR3 amino acid sequence plus V-gene family, and excluded reads lacking a unique V-gene family. As a way to deal with suspected cross-contamination and a sequencing artifact, a later analysis dropped nearly 600 nucleotide sequences that were highly shared and had low generation probability. In a later analysis, a clonal expansion index was calculated for each public chain from normalized within-repertoire ranks of inferred template counts. In a later analysis, generation probabilities were computed with a VDJ recombination model fitted to out-of-frame rearrangements, and the resulting probabilities were checked against IGoR. A later analysis scored TCR-TCR, TCR-HLA and TCR-CMV co-occurrence with hypergeometric tests, applying a repertoire-size bias correction to TCR pairs. In a later analysis, false discovery rates were estimated by permuting HLA or CMV assignments 20 times. In a later analysis, co-occurring TCRs were grouped with DBSCAN, and TCRdist sequence similarity was added when clustering was performed within HLA-allele-positive subsets. Repertoires with fewer than 30,000 or more than 120,000 public chains, plus five repertoires with anomalous nucleotide sharing, were excluded from co-occurrence clustering. TCRdb limited this immuneACCESS table to in-frame rearrangements with V and J called. A share of clones is missing; checked studies link under half to unresolved V genes, and the rest is unexplained. V, J and clone size are taken as reported in that table, and D and trimming were inferred from the DNA itself. For this sample there are about 190,000 clones; over 70% appear just once. The top ten clonotypes cover 1.5% to 2% of the sample.

This chain joins TRBV27 to TRBJ2-7; TRBD1 matches 7 bases in the middle. The clonotype comes from a woman aged 18-35 years in good health and CMV-seronegative. The sample consisted of PBMCs. The CDR3 in this case is CASSFNRGLNEQYF. The sequenced DNA is TGTGCCAGCAGTTTTAACAGGGGTTTGAACGAGCAGTACTTC.